This T cell receptor (beta chain) was found in a study of cytomegalovirus exposure and HLA in healthy donors. PCR used 60 Vbeta primers and 13 Jbeta primers. Sequencing used immunoSEQ multiplex PCR; TCRdb keeps in-frame clones, though not all of them. The repertoire consists of some 98,000 clones, with around 80% occurring once and the leading ten covering roughly 11%. Per germline, CDR1 MNHEY and CDR2 SVGAGI. V shed 3 bases and J shed 5 bases, with 11 bases lying between them. This CDR3 is built from 13 residues. Sequenced input: PBMCs. This clonotype was obtained from a man younger than 30 in good health and CMV-seropositive. The chain couples TRBV6-5 to TRBJ2-7; D may be TRBD1 (6 bases). This CDR3 reads CASSYQGIDEQYF. CDR3 sequence (DNA): TGTGCCAGCAGTTATCAGGGGATCGACGAGCAGTACTTC.